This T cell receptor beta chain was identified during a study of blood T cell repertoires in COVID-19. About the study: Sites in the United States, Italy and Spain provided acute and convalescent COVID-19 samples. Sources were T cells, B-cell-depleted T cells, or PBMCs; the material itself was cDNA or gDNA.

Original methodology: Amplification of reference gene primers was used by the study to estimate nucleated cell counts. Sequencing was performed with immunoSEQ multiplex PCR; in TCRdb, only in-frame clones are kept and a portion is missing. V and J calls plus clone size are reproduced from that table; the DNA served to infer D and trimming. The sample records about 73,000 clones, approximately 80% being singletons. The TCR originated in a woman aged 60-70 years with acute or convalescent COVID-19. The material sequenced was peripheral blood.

This chain's CDR3 is CASSEGQYYGYTF. DNA for the CDR3: TGTGCCAGCAGCGAGGGACAGTACTATGGCTACACCTTC. This chain links TRBV11-1 with TRBJ1-2, with TRBD1 matching 7 bases. This CDR3 is built from 13 residues. Germline V gene sequence: CDR1 SGHAT, CDR2 FQDESV (reference sequence). Trimming at V came to 5 bases and at J to 3 bases, leaving 3 bases not matched to a gene.